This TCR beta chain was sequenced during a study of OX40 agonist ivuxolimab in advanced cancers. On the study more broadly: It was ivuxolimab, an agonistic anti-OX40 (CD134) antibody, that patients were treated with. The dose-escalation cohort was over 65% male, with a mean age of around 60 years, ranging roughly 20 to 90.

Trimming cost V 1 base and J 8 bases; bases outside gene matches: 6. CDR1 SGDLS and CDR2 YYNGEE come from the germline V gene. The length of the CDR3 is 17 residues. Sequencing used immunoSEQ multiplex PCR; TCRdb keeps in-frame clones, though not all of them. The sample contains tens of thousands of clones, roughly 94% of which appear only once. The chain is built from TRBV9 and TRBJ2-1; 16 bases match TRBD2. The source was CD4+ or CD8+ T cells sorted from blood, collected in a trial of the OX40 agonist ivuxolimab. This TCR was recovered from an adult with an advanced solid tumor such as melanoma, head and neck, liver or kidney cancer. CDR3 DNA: TGTGCCAGCAGCGTACCAGGGACTAGCGGGGGGGCCCATGAGCAGTTCTTC. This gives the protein CASSVPGTSGGAHEQFF.